This T cell receptor (beta chain) was identified during a study of T cell changes during pregnancy in multiple sclerosis. Method: immunoSEQ multiplex PCR; TCRdb's copy keeps in-frame clones and lacks some. Counted here are tens of thousands of clones, about 90% occurring once; the ten biggest clones make up around 2.8%. Deletions cut 0 bases from V and 6 bases from J, with 12 bases between. CDR1 and CDR2 (germline): LGHNA, YNFKEQ. CDR3 length equals 15 residues. This clonotype originated in a female donor in good health, enrolled as a control in a pregnancy study. The chain recombines TRBV4-2 with TRBJ2-1; no reliable D call. Here the sequenced sample was peripheral blood, taken in the second trimester of pregnancy. CDR3 nucleotides: TGTGCCAGCAGCCAAGATTTGGGCCCCGGCAATGAGCAGTTCTTC. It translates to CASSQDLGPGNEQFF.